This is a list of T cell receptor beta chains from one sample in a study of CD8 T cells in Susac syndrome. TCRdb reanalysed the immunoSEQ multiplex PCR reads using MiXCR and keeps one entry per CDR3 protein. The sample shows about 160,000 distinct CDR3 sequences, 92% of them seen only once. The material sequenced was CD4+ T cells from PBMCs. The receptors here all came from a human donor in good health. Both conserved end residues are part of each CDR3. The D gene is left open where the match is weak. Expanded clones get a size class; other rows say once, few or many, or leave the size out.

J: TRBJ1-1
V: TRBV30
size: NA
D: TRBD1
CDR3: CAWTRDRVGGMNTEAFF
DNA: TGTGCCTGGACCCGGGACAGGGTCGGGGGGATGAACACTGAAGCTTTCTTT

J: TRBJ1-6
V: TRBV6-6
size: NA
D: NA
CDR3: CASGRSSYNSPLHF
DNA: TGTGCCAGCGGGAGGAGCTCCTATAATTCACCCCTCCACTTT

J: TRBJ1-5
V: TRBV2
size: NA
D: NA
CDR3: CASRETGSPQHF
DNA: TGTGCCAGCAGAGAAACAGGCTCGCCCCAGCATTTT

J: TRBJ2-5
V: TRBV20-1
size: NA
D: NA
CDR3: CSARDSPGETQYF
DNA: TGCAGTGCTAGAGATTCTCCGGGAGAGACCCAGTACTTC

J: TRBJ1-1
V: TRBV5-1
size: NA
D: NA
CDR3: CASRTGTSNTEAFF
DNA: TGCGCCAGCAGGACCGGGACATCGAACACTGAAGCTTTCTTT

J: TRBJ2-7
V: TRBV7-2
size: once
D: TRBD2
CDR3: CASSLTASPGSGSTYEQYF
DNA: TGTGCCAGCAGCTTAACGGCCAGTCCGGGCAGCGGGAGCACCTACGAGCAGTACTTC

J: TRBJ2-5
V: TRBV7-9
size: NA
D: TRBD2
CDR3: CASSLMAGGIQETQYF
DNA: TGTGCCAGCAGCTTAATGGCGGGGGGGATACAAGAGACCCAGTACTTC

J: TRBJ2-1
V: TRBV5-1
size: NA
D: TRBD2
CDR3: CASSLKTSGSWNEQFF
DNA: TGCGCCAGCAGCCTCAAGACTAGCGGGAGCTGGAATGAGCAGTTCTTC

J: TRBJ1-2
V: TRBV2
size: once
D: NA
CDR3: CASSEEQSYGYTF
DNA: TGTGCCAGCAGTGAAGAACAGTCATATGGCTACACCTTC

J: TRBJ2-7
V: TRBV18
size: NA
D: TRBD1
CDR3: CASSPETGVYEQYF
DNA: TGTGCCAGCTCACCAGAGACAGGGGTCTACGAGCAGTACTTC

J: TRBJ1-3
V: TRBV13
size: NA
D: NA
CDR3: CASSLRRFSGNTIYF
DNA: TGTGCCAGCAGCTTAAGACGTTTCTCTGGAAACACCATATATTTT

J: TRBJ1-2
V: TRBV9
size: NA
D: NA
CDR3: CASSEGAPQGVLYGYTF
DNA: TGTGCCAGCAGCGAGGGCGCCCCGCAGGGCGTTCTCTATGGCTACACCTTC

J: TRBJ2-1
V: TRBV7-2
size: NA
D: TRBD2
CDR3: CASSSDSGGNYNEQFF
DNA: TGTGCCAGCAGCTCGGATAGCGGGGGTAATTACAATGAGCAGTTCTTC